The 5 T cell receptor beta chains presented below share a single source sample, sequenced in a study of blood T cell repertoires in COVID-19. The assay was immunoSEQ multiplex PCR, and TCRdb's table has in-frame clones only and misses some. The table shows around 200,000 clones, with roughly 83% occurring only once. The sample was peripheral blood. These receptors were collected from a woman in her forties with COVID-19, enrolled during active disease.

The chain carries TRBV18 and TRBJ1-2; D possibly corresponds to TRBD1 (5 bases). The V end was cut by 5 bases, the J end by 8 bases, with 18 bases between. This CDR3 has 14 residues. Germline-derived CDR1 and CDR2 are KGHSH and LQKENI. The CDR3: CASSAQGPQRGYTF. CDR3 in DNA: TGTGCCAGCTCAGCCCAGGGTCCCCAGAGGGGCTACACCTTC.

The genes are TRBV5-1 and TRBJ2-5, with 12 bases that match TRBD1. Per the germline V gene, CDR1 is SGHRS and CDR2 is YFSETQ. The CDR3 is 16 residues long. The V segment lost 3 bases and the J segment 5 bases; nucleotides outside the gene matches: 8. CDR3 sequence reads: CASSWGTGGAPETQYF. The CDR3, as DNA: TGCGCCAGCAGCTGGGGGACAGGGGGCGCCCCGGAGACCCAGTACTTC.

This sequence joins TRBV4-2 and TRBJ2-7, with D possibly TRBD2 on 6 matching bases. V shed 0 bases and J shed 4 bases, with 16 bases lying between them. Per the germline V gene, CDR1 is LGHNA and CDR2 is YNFKEQ. CDR3 length: 16 residues. The CDR3 DNA reads TGTGCCAGCAGCCAAGAAGGCAATGGTGGGGGGTACGAGCAGTACTTC. Translation: CASSQEGNGGGYEQYF.

The chain recombines TRBV6-1 with TRBJ2-5, with D uncertain. CDR3 length: 14 residues. Germline CDR1 and CDR2: MNHNS and SASEGT. The germline V and J ends were trimmed by 6 bases and 1 base, with 12 bases remaining between them. The CDR3 DNA sequence: TGTGCCAGCAGCCAACAGAGCCCCCAAGAGACCCAGTACTTC. It is translated as CASSQQSPQETQYF.

This chain joins TRBV5-1 and TRBJ2-1; TRBD1 aligns across 9 bases. From germline, CDR1 is SGHRS and CDR2 YFSETQ. Trimming removed 0 bases from V and 6 bases from J; junction bases left unmatched: 13. This CDR3 is 18 amino acids long. The CDR3 DNA sequence: TGCGCCAGCAGCTTGGAATGGGTCAGACAGGGGGATTTCAATGAGCAGTTCTTC. This encodes CASSLEWVRQGDFNEQFF.